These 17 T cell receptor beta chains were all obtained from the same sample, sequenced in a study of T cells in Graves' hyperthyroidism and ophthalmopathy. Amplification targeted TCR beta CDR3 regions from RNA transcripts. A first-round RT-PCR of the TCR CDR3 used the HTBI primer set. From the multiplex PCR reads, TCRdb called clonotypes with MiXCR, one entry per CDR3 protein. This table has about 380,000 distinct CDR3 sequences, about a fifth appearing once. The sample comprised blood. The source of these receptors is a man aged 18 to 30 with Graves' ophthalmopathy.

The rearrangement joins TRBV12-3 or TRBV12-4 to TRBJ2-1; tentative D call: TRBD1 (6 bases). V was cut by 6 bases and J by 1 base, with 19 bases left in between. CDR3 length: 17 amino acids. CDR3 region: CASSPKKGVWSYNEQFF. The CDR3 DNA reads TGTGCCAGCAGCCCTAAAAAGGGGGTTTGGTCCTACAATGAGCAGTTCTTC.

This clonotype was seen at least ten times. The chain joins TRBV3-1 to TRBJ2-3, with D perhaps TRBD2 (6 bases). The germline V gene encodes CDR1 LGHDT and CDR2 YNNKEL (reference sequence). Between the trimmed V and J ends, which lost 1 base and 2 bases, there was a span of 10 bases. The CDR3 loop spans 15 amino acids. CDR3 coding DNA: TGTGCCAGCAGCCAAGCGGGAGTCCTCACAGATACGCAGTATTTT. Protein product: CASSQAGVLTDTQYF.

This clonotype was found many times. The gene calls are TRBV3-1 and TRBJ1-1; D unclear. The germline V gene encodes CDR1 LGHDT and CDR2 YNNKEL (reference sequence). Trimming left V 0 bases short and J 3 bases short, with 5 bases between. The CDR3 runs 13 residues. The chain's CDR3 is CASSQDRDTEAFF. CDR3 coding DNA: TGTGCCAGCAGCCAAGATAGGGACACTGAAGCTTTCTTT. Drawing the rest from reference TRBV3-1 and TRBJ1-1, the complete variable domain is DTAVSQTPKYLVTQMGNDKSIKCEQNLGHDTMYWYKQDSKKFLKIMFSYNNKELIINETVPNRFSPKSPDKAHLNLHINSLELGDSAVYFCASSQDRDTEAFFGQGTRLTVV.

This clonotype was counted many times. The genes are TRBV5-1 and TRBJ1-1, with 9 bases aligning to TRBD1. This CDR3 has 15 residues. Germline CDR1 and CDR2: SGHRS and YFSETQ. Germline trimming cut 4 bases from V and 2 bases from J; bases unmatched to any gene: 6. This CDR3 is CASSQGQGLNTEAFF. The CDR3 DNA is TGCGCCAGCAGCCAAGGACAGGGGTTAAACACTGAAGCTTTCTTT.

The CDR3 here is CASSLTGGYGSGGITGELFF. The CDR3, as DNA: TGTGCCAGCAGCTTGACAGGGGGCTACGGTAGCGGGGGCATCACCGGGGAGCTGTTTTTT. J is TRBJ2-2 and V is TRBV7-6, with D possibly being TRBD1 (10 bases). V lost 3 bases and J 4 bases, leaving 27 bases between the germline ends. This CDR3 has 20 amino acids. The germline CDR1 and CDR2 sequences are SGHVS and FNYEAQ.

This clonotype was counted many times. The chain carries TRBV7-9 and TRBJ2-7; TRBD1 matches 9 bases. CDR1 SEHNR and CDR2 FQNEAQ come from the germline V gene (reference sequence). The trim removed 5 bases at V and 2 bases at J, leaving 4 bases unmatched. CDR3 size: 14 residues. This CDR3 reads CASSPRTGAYEQYF. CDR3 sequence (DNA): TGTGCCAGCAGCCCCAGGACAGGGGCCTACGAGCAGTACTTC.

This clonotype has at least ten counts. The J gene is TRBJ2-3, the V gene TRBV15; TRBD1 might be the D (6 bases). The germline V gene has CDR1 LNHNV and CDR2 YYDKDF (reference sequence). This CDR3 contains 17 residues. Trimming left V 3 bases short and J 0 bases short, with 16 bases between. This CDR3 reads CATSSPRQGLSTDTQYF. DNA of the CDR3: TGTGCCACCAGCAGCCCACGTCAGGGGTTAAGCACAGATACGCAGTATTTT.

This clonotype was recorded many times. The CDR3 DNA is TGTGCCAGCAGCTCAATTACAGGTTCCTATAATTCACCCCTCCACTTT. It yields the protein CASSSITGSYNSPLHF. The chain couples TRBV12-3 or TRBV12-4 to TRBJ1-6; perhaps TRBD1 as D (5 bases). CDR3 size: 16 residues. V was trimmed by 6 bases and J by 1 base, leaving 13 bases between them.

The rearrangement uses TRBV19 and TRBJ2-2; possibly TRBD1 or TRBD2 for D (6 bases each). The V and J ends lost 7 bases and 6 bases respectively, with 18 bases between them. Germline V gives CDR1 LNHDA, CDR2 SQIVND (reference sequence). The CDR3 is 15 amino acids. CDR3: CASNSGASGAGELFF. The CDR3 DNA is TGTGCCAGTAACTCGGGGGCCTCTGGGGCCGGGGAGCTGTTTTTT.

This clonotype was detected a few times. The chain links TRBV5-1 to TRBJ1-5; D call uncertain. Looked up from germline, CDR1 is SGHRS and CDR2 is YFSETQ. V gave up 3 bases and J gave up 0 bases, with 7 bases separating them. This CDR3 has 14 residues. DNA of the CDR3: TGCGCCAGCAGCTCGGATTATAGCAATCAGCCCCAGCATTTT. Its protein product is CASSSDYSNQPQHF.

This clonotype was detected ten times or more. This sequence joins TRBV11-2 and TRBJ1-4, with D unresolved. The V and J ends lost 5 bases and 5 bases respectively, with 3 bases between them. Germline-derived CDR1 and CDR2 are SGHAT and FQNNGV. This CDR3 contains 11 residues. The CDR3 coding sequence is TGTGCCAGCAGCGCCAATGAAAAACTGTTTTTT. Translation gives CASSANEKLFF.

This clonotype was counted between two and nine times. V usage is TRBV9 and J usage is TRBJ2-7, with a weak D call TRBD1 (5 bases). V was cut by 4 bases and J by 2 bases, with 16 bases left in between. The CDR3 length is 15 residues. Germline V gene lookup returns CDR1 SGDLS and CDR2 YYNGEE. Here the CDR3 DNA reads TGTGCCAGCAGCCCTGAGGTACAGGAACCCTACGAGCAGTACTTC. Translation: CASSPEVQEPYEQYF.

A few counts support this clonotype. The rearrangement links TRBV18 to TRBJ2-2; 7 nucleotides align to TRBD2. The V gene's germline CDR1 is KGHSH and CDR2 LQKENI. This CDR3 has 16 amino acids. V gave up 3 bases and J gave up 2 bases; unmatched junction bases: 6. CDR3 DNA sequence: TGTGCCAGCTCACCGGAGCTAGCGGCCAACACCGGGGAGCTGTTTTTT. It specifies CASSPELAANTGELFF.

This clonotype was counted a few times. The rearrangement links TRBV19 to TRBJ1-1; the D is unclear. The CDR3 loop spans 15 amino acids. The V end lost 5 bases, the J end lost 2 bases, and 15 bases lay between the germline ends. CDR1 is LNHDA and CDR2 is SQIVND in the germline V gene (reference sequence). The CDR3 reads CASSPRGKANTEAFF. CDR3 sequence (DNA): TGTGCCAGTAGTCCTCGGGGAAAAGCAAACACTGAAGCTTTCTTT. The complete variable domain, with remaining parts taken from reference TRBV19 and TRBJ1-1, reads DGGITQSPKYLFRKEGQNVTLSCEQNLNHDAMYWYRQDPGQGLRLIYYSQIVNDFQKGDIAEGYSVSREKKESFPLTVTSAQKNPTAFYLCASSPRGKANTEAFFGQGTRLTVV.

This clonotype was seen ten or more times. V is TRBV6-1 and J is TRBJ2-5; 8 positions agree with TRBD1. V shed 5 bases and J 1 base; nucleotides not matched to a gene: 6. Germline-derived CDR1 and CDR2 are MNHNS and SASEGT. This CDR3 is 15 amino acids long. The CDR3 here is CASSSTGAFQETQYF. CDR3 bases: TGTGCCAGCAGTTCGACAGGGGCCTTCCAAGAGACCCAGTACTTC.

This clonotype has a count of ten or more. The CDR3 coding sequence is TGTGCCAGCTCACCCGGTGCAACTAATGAAAAACTGTTTTTT. This codes for CASSPGATNEKLFF. The chain has TRBV18 and TRBJ1-4; D is unclear. In germline, CDR1 is KGHSH, CDR2 LQKENI. V was cut by 3 bases and J by 0 bases, with 5 bases left in between. The CDR3 runs to 14 residues. Using reference TRBV18 and TRBJ1-4 for the parts outside the CDR3, the full variable domain is NAGVMQNPRHLVRRRGQEARLRCSPMKGHSHVYWYRQLPEEGLKFMVYLQKENIIDESGMPKERFSAEFPKEGPSILRIQQVVRGDSAAYFCASSPGATNEKLFFGSGTQLSVL.

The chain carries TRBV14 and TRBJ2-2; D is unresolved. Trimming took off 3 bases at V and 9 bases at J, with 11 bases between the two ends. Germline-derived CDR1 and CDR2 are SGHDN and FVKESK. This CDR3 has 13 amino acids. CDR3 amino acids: CASSQSTGWELFF. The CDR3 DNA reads TGTGCCAGCAGCCAGAGTACCGGTTGGGAGCTGTTTTTT.